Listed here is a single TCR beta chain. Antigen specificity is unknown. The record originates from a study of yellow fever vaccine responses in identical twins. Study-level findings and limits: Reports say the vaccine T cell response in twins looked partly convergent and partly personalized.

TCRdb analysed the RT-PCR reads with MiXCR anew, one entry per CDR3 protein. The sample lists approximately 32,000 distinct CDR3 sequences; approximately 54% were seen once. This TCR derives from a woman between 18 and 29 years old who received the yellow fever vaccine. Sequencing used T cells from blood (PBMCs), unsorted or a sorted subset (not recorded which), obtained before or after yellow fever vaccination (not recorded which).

The CDR3 DNA reads TGTGCCAGCAGTTGGGACAGTTCTGCGACCCAGTACTTC. Translating it yields CASSWDSSATQYF. The chain carries TRBV12-3 or TRBV12-4 and TRBJ2-5, with 7 nucleotides matching TRBD1. This CDR3 spans 13 amino acids. V lost 4 bases and J lost 7; bases outside the gene matches: 6.